The rows below give T cell receptor beta chains drawn from one sample of a study of response to subunit inactivated influenza vaccine. One entry per CDR3 protein results from TCRdb running MiXCR on the RT-PCR reads. The table records approximately 730,000 distinct CDR3 sequences, approximately 14% of them present only once. The sequences come from PBMCs from blood, collected approximately 15 days before vaccination. These receptors were taken from a man between 50 and 59 years old who received an inactivated influenza vaccine. Both conserved end residues are part of each CDR3. D genes are given only for firm matches. Expanded clones get a size class; other rows say once, few or many, or leave the size out.

J	D	size	V	CDR3
TRBJ2-4	-	-	TRBV20-1	CSARDLLLAKNIQYF
TRBJ2-3	TRBD2	-	TRBV7-8	CASSLQRGGAGTQYF
TRBJ2-1	-	few	TRBV6-1	CASRGRGERGNEQFF
TRBJ1-1	TRBD1	few	TRBV3-1	CASSRDRGLLVTEAFF
TRBJ1-6	-	-	TRBV28	CASSTPGDGGSPLHF
TRBJ1-5	TRBD1	-	TRBV4-1	CASSLGTGLQPQHF
TRBJ2-4	TRBD1	-	TRBV20-1	CSAQGGTGGLDIQYF
TRBJ1-2	-	many	TRBV12-3/TRBV12-4	CASSFGGRPYGYTF
TRBJ2-5	TRBD2	few	TRBV27	CASSYGTSGDQETQYF
TRBJ2-5	TRBD1	few	TRBV7-2	CASSPRTGKTQYF
TRBJ2-5	-	-	TRBV20-1	CSASHSGETQYF
TRBJ2-3	TRBD1	-	TRBV5-6	CASSRDRGGDTQYF
TRBJ2-1	TRBD2	-	TRBV9	CASSVGPSGGGYNEQFF
TRBJ2-7	-	few	TRBV3-1	CASSQVDYEQYF
TRBJ1-2	-	-	TRBV4-2	CASSQVAKGDSQRYGYTF
TRBJ2-1	-	-	TRBV7-9	CASSLVGDGYSYNEQFF
TRBJ2-2	-	few	TRBV18	CASSPGNRGGSGELFF
TRBJ1-1	-	-	TRBV25-1	CASSGASAAFF
TRBJ2-3	-	-	TRBV11-3	CASSQDGPGDTQYF
TRBJ2-7	TRBD2	few	TRBV28	CASSGTSGGANEQYF
TRBJ2-1	TRBD2	-	TRBV2	CASSESASGSYNEQFF
TRBJ1-3	-	few	TRBV11-2	CASSDTMPRIGNTIYF